This T cell receptor beta chain stems from a study of blood T cell repertoires in COVID-19. In this sample, this clone turned up once. V lost 5 bases, J lost 0 bases, and 11 bases lay in between. There are 14 residues in the CDR3. Looked up from germline, CDR1 is SGHRS and CDR2 is YFSETQ. Assay used: immunoSEQ multiplex PCR; TCRdb lists only in-frame clones, some missing. The sample consists of over 250,000 clones, approximately 90% of them appearing once. Sequencing used peripheral blood. The TCR comes from a man aged 55 to 70 who had recovered from COVID-19. The chain carries TRBV5-1 and TRBJ1-2; D is undetermined. The CDR3 here is CASRPDKSNYGYTF. CDR3 coding DNA: TGCGCCAGCAGACCCGACAAGTCTAACTATGGCTACACCTTC.